One and the same sample provided the 18 T cell receptor beta chains below, sequenced in a study of T cells expressing NK-cell markers. TCRdb reprocessed the 5' RACE reads and stores each CDR3 protein as one record, lacking DNA. The sample has over 350,000 distinct CDR3 sequences. Sequencing was carried out using blood T cells: a sorted CD56 or NKG2C T cell subset, CD4+ or CD8+ T cells, or bulk PBMC T cells (not recorded which). All receptors come from a woman between 45 and 60 years old in good health.

V gene TRBV7-2 combines with J gene TRBJ2-7; absent DNA, TCRdb's TRBD1 call cannot be checked. Germline CDR1 reads SGHTA; CDR2 reads FQGNSA. CDR3 length: 15 residues. The CDR3 is CASSLDGQGIREQYF.

V is TRBV12-3 or TRBV12-4 and J is TRBJ2-3; TCRdb returns TRBD1, unconfirmable since there is no DNA. The CDR3 spans 14 residues. CDR3 amino acids: CASSLLPPRDTQYF.

The chain has TRBV10-3 and TRBJ2-5. Per germline, CDR1 ENHRY and CDR2 SYGVKD. The CDR3 is 13 amino acids. The CDR3: CAISEPQQETQYF.

The V call is TRBV20-1, the J call TRBJ2-5; TCRdb's D call, TRBD1, is unchecked because there is no DNA. The CDR3 runs to 14 residues. Germline V CDR1 and CDR2: DFQATT, SNEGSKA (reference sequence). CDR3 sequence reads: CSARPLGGLETQYF.

The chain is built from TRBV28 and TRBJ2-2; the TCRdb D gene call, TRBD2, has no DNA to confirm it. Germline CDR1 reads MDHEN; CDR2 reads SYDVKM. The CDR3 runs 14 residues. The CDR3 protein is CASIYGRNTGELFF.

This chain uses TRBV29-1 with TRBJ2-6. Per the germline V gene, CDR1 is SQVTM and CDR2 is ANQGSEA. CDR3 length: 13 amino acids. The CDR3: CSVVGYGANVLTF.

The chain is built from TRBV11-3 and TRBJ1-2. The CDR3 is 14 amino acids. Germline-derived CDR1 and CDR2 are SGHNT and YENEEA. Here the CDR3 reads CASSADLFNYGYTF.

The chain employs TRBV7-7 and TRBJ2-1; TCRdb's D call, TRBD2, is unchecked because there is no DNA. In germline, CDR1 is SSHAT, CDR2 FNYEAQ (reference sequence). The CDR3 has 15 residues. CDR3 protein: CASSRVAGGFDEQFF.

This sequence joins TRBV6-5 and TRBJ2-7; no DNA is available, so the TRBD1 call from TCRdb remains unchecked. The CDR3 is made up of 13 amino acids. CDR1 MNHEY and CDR2 SVGAGI come from the germline V gene. CDR3 sequence reads: CASRPPGSSEQYF.

This chain links TRBV19 with TRBJ1-3. Germline CDR1 and CDR2: LNHDA and SQIVND (reference sequence). This CDR3 is built from 17 residues. CDR3 sequence: CASTGLLGLSSGNTIYF.

The V call is TRBV29-1, the J call TRBJ2-3. Germline CDR1 is SQVTM and CDR2 is ANQGSEA. The CDR3 contains 12 residues. CDR3 region: CSVATVGDTQYF.

The chain couples TRBV5-1 to TRBJ1-2; without DNA, the TCRdb call of TRBD1 cannot be checked. The V gene's germline CDR1 is SGHRS and CDR2 YFSETQ. The CDR3 totals 16 residues. This CDR3 is CASSLAPSDRSDGYTF.

V and J are TRBV25-1 and TRBJ1-2; TCRdb proposes TRBD1, but this gene call is untestable without DNA. Germline lookup yields CDR1 MGHDK and CDR2 SYGVNS. This CDR3 is 12 amino acids long. This CDR3 reads CASTQGPGGYTF.

The chain employs TRBV20-1 and TRBJ2-5; as DNA is missing, the TRBD1 call by TCRdb cannot be tested. This CDR3 spans 15 amino acids. CDR1 is DFQATT, CDR2 SNEGSKA, per germline (reference sequence). CDR3 residues: CSARSGTGGAKTQYF.

The J gene is TRBJ2-7, the V gene TRBV6-1. Per germline, CDR1 MNHNS and CDR2 SASEGT. The CDR3 extends over 14 amino acids. CDR3 sequence reads: CASSEATGLYEQYF.

The CDR3 reads CASSEAGGSGYTF. V and J are TRBV6-1 and TRBJ1-2; TCRdb reports TRBD1, a call that lacks DNA to check it against. Germline CDR1 MNHNS, CDR2 SASEGT. The CDR3 extends over 13 amino acids.

The chain carries TRBV15 and TRBJ1-6. The CDR3 consists of 18 residues. From germline, CDR1 is LNHNV and CDR2 YYDKDF (reference sequence). The CDR3 spells CATSRDALGNSVNSPLHF.

This chain uses TRBV10-3 with TRBJ2-2; as DNA is missing, the TRBD2 call by TCRdb cannot be tested. The V gene's germline CDR1 is ENHRY and CDR2 SYGVKD. The CDR3 is made up of 16 amino acids. The CDR3 loop reads CAISRTSGRTTGELFF.